This TCR beta chain was sequenced during a study of blood T cell repertoires in COVID-19. In the source study's methods: Quantification of nucleated cells was approximated via reference gene primer amplification. Method: immunoSEQ multiplex PCR; TCRdb's copy keeps in-frame clones and lacks some. From that table come the V and J calls and clone size; the DNA was used to work out D and trimming. The sample comprises 350,000 to 450,000 clones, roughly 86% of which are singletons, and over 2% rests with the top ten. During active infection, Seattle patients enrolled and were then monitored through disease. V lost 5 bases and J lost 2, with 9 bases in between. This CDR3 contains 14 residues. CDR1 is SNHLY, CDR2 FYNNEI, per germline.

The chain combines TRBV2 with TRBJ2-2; no clear D gene. This clonotype originated in a woman between 55 and 75 years old with COVID-19, enrolled during active disease. Sequenced material: peripheral blood. The CDR3 region has the DNA TGTGCCAGCAGTCCCCGCTACAACACCGGGGAGCTGTTTTTT. It codes for CASSPRYNTGELFF.